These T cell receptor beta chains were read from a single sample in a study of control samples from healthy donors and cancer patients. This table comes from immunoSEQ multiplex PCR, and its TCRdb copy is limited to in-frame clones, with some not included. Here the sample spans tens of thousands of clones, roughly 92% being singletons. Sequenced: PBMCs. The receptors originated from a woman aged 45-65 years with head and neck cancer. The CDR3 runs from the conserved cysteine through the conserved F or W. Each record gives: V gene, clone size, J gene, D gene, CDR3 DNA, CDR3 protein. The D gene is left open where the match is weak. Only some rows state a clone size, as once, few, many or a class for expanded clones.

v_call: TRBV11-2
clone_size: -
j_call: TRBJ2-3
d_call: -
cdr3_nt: TGTGCCAGCAGGACACTCACAGATACGCAGTATTTT
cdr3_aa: CASRTLTDTQYF

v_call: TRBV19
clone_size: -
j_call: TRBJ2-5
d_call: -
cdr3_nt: TGTGCCAGTAGTATAGTTTCGACAGATCAAGAGACCCAGTACTTC
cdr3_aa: CASSIVSTDQETQYF

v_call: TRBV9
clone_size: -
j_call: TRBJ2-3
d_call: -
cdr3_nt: TGTGCCAGCAGCGCCCCGACTAACCCCTCGACGACAGATACGCAGTATTTT
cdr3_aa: CASSAPTNPSTTDTQYF

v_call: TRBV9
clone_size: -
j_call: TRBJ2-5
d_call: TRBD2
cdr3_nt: TGTGCCAGCAGCGTAGCCGGGGGGGCTGAAGAGACCCAGTACTTC
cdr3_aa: CASSVAGGAEETQYF

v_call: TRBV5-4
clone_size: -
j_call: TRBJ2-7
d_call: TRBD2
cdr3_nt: TGTGCCAGCAGCTCTCTCCTAGCGGGGAAACCCTACGAGCAGTACTTC
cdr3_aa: CASSSLLAGKPYEQYF

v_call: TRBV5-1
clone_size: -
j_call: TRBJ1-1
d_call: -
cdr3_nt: TGCGCCAGCAGCTTGTTAGGACAGATGAACACTGAAGCTTTCTTT
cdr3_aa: CASSLLGQMNTEAFF

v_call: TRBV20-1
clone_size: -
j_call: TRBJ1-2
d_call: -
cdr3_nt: TGCAGTGCTGAGGGGGATGGCTACACCTTC
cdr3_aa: CSAEGDGYTF

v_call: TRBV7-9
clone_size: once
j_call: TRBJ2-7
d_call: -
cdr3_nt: TGTGCCAGCAGCTTAGTCGGGGGAAACGAGCAGTACTTC
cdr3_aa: CASSLVGGNEQYF

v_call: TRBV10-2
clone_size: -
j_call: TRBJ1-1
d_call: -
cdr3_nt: TGCGCCAGCAGTTCACAGGCGAACACTGAAGCTTTCTTT
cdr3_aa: CASSSQANTEAFF

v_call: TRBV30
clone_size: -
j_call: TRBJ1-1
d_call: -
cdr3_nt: TGTGCCTGGAGGCAGACAGCTGAAGCTTTCTTT
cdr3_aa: CAWRQTAEAFF

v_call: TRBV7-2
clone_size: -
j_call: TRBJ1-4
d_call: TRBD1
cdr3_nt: TGTGCCAGCAGCTATACCGGGACAGAAAATGAAAAACTGTTTTTT
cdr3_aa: CASSYTGTENEKLFF

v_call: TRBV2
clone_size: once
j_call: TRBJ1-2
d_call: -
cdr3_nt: TGTGCCAGCTGGGTGGATCGGGCCTATGGCTACACCTTC
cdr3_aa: CASWVDRAYGYTF

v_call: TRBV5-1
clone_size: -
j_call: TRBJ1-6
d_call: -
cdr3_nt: TGCGCCAGCAGCTTGGAGGGGGGGCAGAATTCACCCCTCCACTTT
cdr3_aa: CASSLEGGQNSPLHF

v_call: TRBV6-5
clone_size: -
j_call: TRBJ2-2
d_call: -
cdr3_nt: TGTGCCAGCAGTTACTCGATTAGGTCTAACACCGGGGAGCTGTTTTTT
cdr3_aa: CASSYSIRSNTGELFF

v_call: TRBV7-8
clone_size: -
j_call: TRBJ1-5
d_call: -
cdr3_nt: TGTGCCAGCAGCTCCCGGGCAGACTATAGCAATCAGCCCCAGCATTTT
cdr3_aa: CASSSRADYSNQPQHF

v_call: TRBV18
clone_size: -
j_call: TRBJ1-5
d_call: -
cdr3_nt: TGTGCCAGCTCACCACCAAGCGGGCCCCAGCATTTT
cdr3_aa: CASSPPSGPQHF

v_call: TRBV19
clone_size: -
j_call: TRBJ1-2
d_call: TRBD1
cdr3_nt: TGTGCCAGTCGGAGGGACAGGATCGATGGCTACACCTTC
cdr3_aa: CASRRDRIDGYTF

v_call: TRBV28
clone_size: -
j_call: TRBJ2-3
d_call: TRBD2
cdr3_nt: TGTGCCAGCAGTGAACTAGCGGGGGGGCACACAGATACGCAGTATTTT
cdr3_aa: CASSELAGGHTDTQYF

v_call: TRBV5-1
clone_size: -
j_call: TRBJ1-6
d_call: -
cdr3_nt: TGCGCCAGCAGCTTCTTAGGTCCTAATTCACCCCTCCACTTT
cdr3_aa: CASSFLGPNSPLHF

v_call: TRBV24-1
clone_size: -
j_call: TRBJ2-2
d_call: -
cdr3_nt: TGTGCCACCAGTGGAGGACGGGGGATTTCCACCGGGGAGCTGTTTTTT
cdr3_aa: CATSGGRGISTGELFF

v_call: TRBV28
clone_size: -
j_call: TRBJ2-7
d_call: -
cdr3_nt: TGTGCCAGCAGTTTTTTCCCCTACGAGCAGTACTTC
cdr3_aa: CASSFFPYEQYF

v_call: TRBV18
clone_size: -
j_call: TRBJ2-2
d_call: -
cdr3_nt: TGTGCCAGCTCACCGATCCTACAGGCTACCGGGGAGCTGTTTTTT
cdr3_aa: CASSPILQATGELFF

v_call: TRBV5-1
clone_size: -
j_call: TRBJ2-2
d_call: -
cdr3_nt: TGCGCCAGCAGCTTGGTCTTAAACACCGGGGAGCTGTTTTTT
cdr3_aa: CASSLVLNTGELFF

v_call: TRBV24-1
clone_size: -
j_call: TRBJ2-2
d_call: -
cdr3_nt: TGTGCCACCAGTGAAAGGACCGGGGAGCTGTTTTTT
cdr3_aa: CATSERTGELFF

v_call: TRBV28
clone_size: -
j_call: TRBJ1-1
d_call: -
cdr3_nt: TGTGCCAGCAGTCCAAGGACAGCGGGAACGGACACTGAAGCTTTCTTT
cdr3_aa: CASSPRTAGTDTEAFF

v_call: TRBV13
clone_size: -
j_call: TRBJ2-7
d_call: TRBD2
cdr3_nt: TGTGCCAGCAGCACCACTAGCGGGGGGGCCCCTTCCTACGAGCAGTACTTC
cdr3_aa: CASSTTSGGAPSYEQYF

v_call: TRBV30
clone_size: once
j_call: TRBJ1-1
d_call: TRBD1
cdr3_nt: TGTGCCTGGAGGAGACAGGGGGCCCGAACTGAAGCTTTCTTT
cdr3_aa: CAWRRQGARTEAFF

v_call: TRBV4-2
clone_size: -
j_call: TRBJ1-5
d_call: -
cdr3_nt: TGTGCCAGCAGCCACGGGGGGTGGAGGGGGACCAATCAGCCCCAGCATTTT
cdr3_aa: CASSHGGWRGTNQPQHF

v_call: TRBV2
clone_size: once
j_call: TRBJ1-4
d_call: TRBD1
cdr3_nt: TGTGCCAGCAGTGAAACCGGGACAGGGGCCGAAAAACTGTTTTTT
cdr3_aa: CASSETGTGAEKLFF

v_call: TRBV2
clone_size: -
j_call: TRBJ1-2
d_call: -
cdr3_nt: TGTGCCAGCAGTGAAGTAGGCTATGGCTACACCTTC
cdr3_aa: CASSEVGYGYTF

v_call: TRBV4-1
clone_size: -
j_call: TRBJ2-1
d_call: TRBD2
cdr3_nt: TGCGCCAGCAGCCCCCGCGGAGCGGGGAACTACAATGAGCAGTTCTTC
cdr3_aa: CASSPRGAGNYNEQFF

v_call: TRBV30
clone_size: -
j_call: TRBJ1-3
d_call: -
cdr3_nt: TGTGCCTGGAGTCGGGGACAAGTAAACACCATATATTTT
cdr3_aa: CAWSRGQVNTIYF

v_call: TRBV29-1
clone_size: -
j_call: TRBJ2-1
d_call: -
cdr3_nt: TGCAGCGTGGGACGAGGGCATTCCTACAATGAGCAGTTCTTC
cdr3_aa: CSVGRGHSYNEQFF

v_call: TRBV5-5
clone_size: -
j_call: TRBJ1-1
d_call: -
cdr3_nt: TGTGCCAGCAGCTTGGGAACAGGGCAGAACACTGAAGCTTTCTTT
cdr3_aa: CASSLGTGQNTEAFF

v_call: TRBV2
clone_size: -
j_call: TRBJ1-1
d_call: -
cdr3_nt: TGTGCCAGCAGTTCCCTCCAGTTGAGGGGGAACACTGAAGCTTTCTTT
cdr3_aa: CASSSLQLRGNTEAFF

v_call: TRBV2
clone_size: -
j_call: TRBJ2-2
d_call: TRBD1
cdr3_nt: TGTGCCAGCAGTCAGACAGGGCCCCACACCGGGGAGCTGTTTTTT
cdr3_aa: CASSQTGPHTGELFF

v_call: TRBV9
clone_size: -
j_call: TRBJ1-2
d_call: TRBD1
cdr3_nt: TGTGCCAGCAGCGTCGACGGCAGGGGGCTCTATGGCTACACCTTC
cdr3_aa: CASSVDGRGLYGYTF

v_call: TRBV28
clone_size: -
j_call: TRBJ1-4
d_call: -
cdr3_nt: TGTGCCAGCAGTGGACACAGGGAAAAACTGTTTTTT
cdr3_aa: CASSGHREKLFF

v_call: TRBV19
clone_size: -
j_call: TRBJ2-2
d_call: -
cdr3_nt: TGTGCCAGTAGTATCGGGCAGTCGAACACCGGGGAGCTGTTTTTT
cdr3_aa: CASSIGQSNTGELFF

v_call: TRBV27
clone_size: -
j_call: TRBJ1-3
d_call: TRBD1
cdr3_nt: TGTGCCAGCAGTTTCGACAGGGGCCCTGGAAACACCATATATTTT
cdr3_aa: CASSFDRGPGNTIYF

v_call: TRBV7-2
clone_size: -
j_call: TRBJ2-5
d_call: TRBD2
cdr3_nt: TGTGCCAGCAGCTTAACCGGGACTAAAGGGGAGACCCAGTACTTC
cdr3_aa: CASSLTGTKGETQYF

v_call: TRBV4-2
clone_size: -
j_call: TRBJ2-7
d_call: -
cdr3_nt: TGTGCCAGCAGCCAAGATTGGGACAAAAACTACGAGCAGTACTTC
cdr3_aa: CASSQDWDKNYEQYF

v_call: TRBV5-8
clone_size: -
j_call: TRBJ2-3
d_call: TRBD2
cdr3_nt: TGTGCCAGCAGCTTGACTAGCGGGACGGGAGATACGCAGTATTTT
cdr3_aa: CASSLTSGTGDTQYF

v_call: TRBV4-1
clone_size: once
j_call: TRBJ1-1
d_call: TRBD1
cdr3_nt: TGCGCCAGCAGCCCCCAGACAGGGAGGGACACTGAAGCTTTCTTT
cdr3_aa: CASSPQTGRDTEAFF

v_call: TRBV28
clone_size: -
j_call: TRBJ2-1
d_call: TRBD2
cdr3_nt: TGTGCCAGCAGTACCCTTCTAGCGGGAGCGGATGAGCAGTTCTTC
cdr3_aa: CASSTLLAGADEQFF

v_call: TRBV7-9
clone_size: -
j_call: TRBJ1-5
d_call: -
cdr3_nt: TGTGCCAGCAGCTTTGGCAGTCATCAGCCCCAGCATTTT
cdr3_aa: CASSFGSHQPQHF

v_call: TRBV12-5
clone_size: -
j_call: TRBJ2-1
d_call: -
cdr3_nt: TGTGCTAGTGGGACAGGTTTTCCCTACAATGAGCAGTTCTTC
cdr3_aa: CASGTGFPYNEQFF

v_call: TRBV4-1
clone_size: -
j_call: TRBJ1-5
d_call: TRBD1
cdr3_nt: TGCGCCAGCAGCCGGACCGGGACAGGTGATCAGCCCCAGCATTTT
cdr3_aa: CASSRTGTGDQPQHF

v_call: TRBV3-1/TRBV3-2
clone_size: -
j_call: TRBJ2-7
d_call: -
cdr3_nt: TGTGCCAGCAGCCAGCGGGCTCCAACCTACGAGCAGTACTTC
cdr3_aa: CASSQRAPTYEQYF

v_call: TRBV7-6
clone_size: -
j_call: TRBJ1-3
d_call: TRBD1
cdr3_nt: TGTGCCAGCAGCTCCGACAGGGGCGCTCTCGGCTCTGGAAACACCATATATTTT
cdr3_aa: CASSSDRGALGSGNTIYF

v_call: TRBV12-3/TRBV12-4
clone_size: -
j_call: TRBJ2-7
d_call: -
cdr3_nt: TGTGCCAGCAGTTTGGGACGGCAGTACTTC
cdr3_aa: CASSLGRQYF

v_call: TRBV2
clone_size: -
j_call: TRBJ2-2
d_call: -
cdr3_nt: TGTGCGGGGGGCGGAAACACCGGGGAGCTGTTTTTT
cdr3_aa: CAGGGNTGELFF

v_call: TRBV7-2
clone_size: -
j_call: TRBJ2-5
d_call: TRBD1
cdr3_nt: TGTGCCAGCAGCTTCAGCCCGGGGACAGGGAGAGGTGAGACCCAGTACTTC
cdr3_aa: CASSFSPGTGRGETQYF

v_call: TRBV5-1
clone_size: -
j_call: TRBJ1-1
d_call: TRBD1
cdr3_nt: TGCGCCAGCAGGGATGGACAGGGAATTGGGACTGAAGCTTTCTTT
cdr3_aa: CASRDGQGIGTEAFF